This T cell receptor beta chain appears in the sequencing data of a study of shared clonotypes between healthy human individuals. This table comes from immunoSEQ multiplex PCR, and its TCRdb copy is limited to in-frame clones, with some not included. The table lists under 150,000 clones, around two thirds of them singletons. The V gene lost 4 bases and the J gene lost 4 bases, with 14 bases spanning the gap. CDR1 and CDR2 (germline): SGHRS, YFSETQ. The CDR3 sequence is 14 residues long. This clone was seen more than once but under ten times. The receptor's source is a woman between 25 and 40 years old in good health. The V gene is TRBV5-1, the J gene TRBJ1-1; D is unresolved. Material: memory CD8+ T cells sorted from blood. Regarding subset: CD45RO+ cells pooled with CCR7-negative TemRA cells. CDR3 amino acids: CASSPARGATEAFF. DNA of the CDR3: TGCGCCAGCAGCCCGGCCCGAGGAGCCACTGAAGCTTTCTTT.